These 3 T cell receptor beta chains came from one sample sequenced in a study of blood T cell repertoires in COVID-19. Only in-frame clones appear in the TCRdb table, and some are missing; sequencing was by immunoSEQ multiplex PCR. The repertoire holds around 190,000 clones, with more than 75% as singletons. Sequencing was done on a sample of peripheral blood. The receptors stem from a middle-aged woman with COVID-19, enrolled during active disease.

This clone appeared once. The sample has other DNA sequences that encode this CDR3 too. The CDR3 loop reads CASSSTGAYGYTF. As DNA, the CDR3 is TGTGCCAGCAGCTCGACAGGGGCTTATGGCTACACCTTC. The chain recombines TRBV7-2 with TRBJ1-2; TRBD1 agrees at 8 bases. Germline-derived CDR1 and CDR2 are SGHTA and FQGNSA. V was clipped by 4 bases and J by 5 bases; unmatched bases: 3. CDR3 length: 13 amino acids.

The rearrangement uses TRBV15 and TRBJ2-3, with a tentative D call TRBD1 (5 bases). CDR1 LNHNV and CDR2 YYDKDF come from the germline V gene (reference sequence). CDR3 length: 15 residues. Trimming took 4 bases from V and 0 from J, leaving 11 bases between them. The chain's CDR3 is CATSIAAGSTDTQYF. The CDR3 DNA reads as TGTGCCACCAGCATAGCCGCAGGGAGCACAGATACGCAGTATTTT.

The rearrangement links TRBV19 to TRBJ2-7; TRBD2 is a possible D gene (6 bases). Trimming pared 4 bases from V and 5 bases from J, leaving 9 bases between. Germline assignment: CDR1 LNHDA and CDR2 SQIVND (reference sequence). This CDR3 region has 12 residues. DNA of the CDR3: TGTGCCAGTAGTAAGTGGGGGGACGAGCAGTACTTC. Encoded protein: CASSKWGDEQYF.